A single sample gave rise to the 28 T cell receptor beta chains below, sequenced in a study of blood T cell repertoires in COVID-19. The protocol was immunoSEQ multiplex PCR, while the TCRdb copy is restricted to in-frame clones and leaves out a portion. The sample shows about 70,000 clones, 70% to 90% of them seen only once. The sample comprised peripheral blood. The receptors derive from a human donor in a cohort sampled during active COVID-19.

The V and J genes are TRBV29-1 and TRBJ2-7; 8 bases line up with TRBD2. V lost 3 bases to trimming and J lost 7 bases; unmatched junction nucleotides: 5. The CDR3 contains 12 residues. From germline, CDR1 is SQVTM and CDR2 ANQGSEA. In DNA, the CDR3 is TGCAGCGTTGAGCGGGGGGCTGGGGAGCAGTACGTC. Residues: CSVERGAGEQYV.

The J gene is TRBJ1-2, the V gene TRBV7-2, with D unclear. V gave up 5 bases and J gave up 4 bases, with 14 bases separating them. The CDR3 spans 14 residues. Germline CDR1 and CDR2: SGHTA and FQGNSA. The DNA of the CDR3 is TGTGCCAGCAGCCTAGGGCCGTCCCTCTATGGCTACACCTTC. Translating it yields CASSLGPSLYGYTF.

The chain links TRBV7-9 to TRBJ2-6; TRBD1 matches at 8 bases. CDR3 length: 18 residues. CDR1 and CDR2 from the germline V gene are SEHNR and FQNEAQ (reference sequence). The V and J ends lost 5 bases and 1 base, in that order; junction bases with no gene match: 10. CDR3 residues: CASSEDRAKESGANVLTF. Written as DNA, the CDR3 is TGTGCCAGCAGCGAGGACAGGGCGAAAGAGTCTGGGGCCAACGTCCTGACTTTC. Drawing the rest from reference TRBV7-9 and TRBJ2-6, the complete variable domain is DTGVSQNPRHKITKRGQNVTFRCDPISEHNRLYWYRQTLGQGPEFLTYFQNEAQLEKSRLLSDRFSAERPKGSFSTLEIQRTEQGDSAMYLCASSEDRAKESGANVLTFGAGSRLTVL.

The chain joins TRBV5-4 to TRBJ2-7, with D maybe TRBD1 (6 bases). This CDR3 region has 14 residues. V dropped 2 bases and J dropped 0 bases, with 9 bases sitting between them. Germline V lookup: CDR1 SGHNT, CDR2 YYREEE (reference sequence). The CDR3, as DNA: TGTGCCAGCAGCTTACAGGGCCACTCCTACGAGCAGTACTTC. This translates into CASSLQGHSYEQYF.

This clone was seen once. This chain connects TRBV10-2 to TRBJ2-1; TRBD2 matches 14 bases. Germline V gene data show CDR1 as WSHSY and CDR2 as SAAADI. Trimming took 7 bases from V and 4 from J; bases not matched to a gene: 6. This CDR3 comprises 16 residues. The CDR3 loop is CASKRTSGRIYNEQFF. The CDR3 nucleotides read TGCGCCAGCAAACGGACTAGCGGGAGGATATACAATGAGCAGTTCTTC.

This chain joins TRBV29-1 and TRBJ2-5, with D perhaps TRBD1 (6 bases). V was shortened by 5 bases and J by 2 bases, with 15 bases between the two germline ends. The germline CDR1 and CDR2 sequences are SQVTM and ANQGSEA. The CDR3 has 14 amino acids. CDR3: CSVQTPGQQETQYF. CDR3 DNA: TGCAGCGTTCAAACCCCGGGACAACAAGAGACCCAGTACTTC.

The chain employs TRBV19 and TRBJ2-5, with 7 bases identical to TRBD1. The CDR3 consists of 14 residues. V was clipped by 4 bases and J by 5 bases; unmatched bases: 7. The germline gives CDR1 LNHDA, CDR2 SQIVND (reference sequence). In nucleotides, the CDR3 is TGTGCCAGTAGTAGGACAGGCGTTTCGGAGACCCAGTACTTC. Translated: CASSRTGVSETQYF.

The chain uses TRBV5-1 and TRBJ2-7, with D perhaps matching TRBD2 (6 bases). Trimming removed 4 bases at V and 1 base at J, with 9 bases between. CDR1 is SGHRS, CDR2 YFSETQ, per germline. This CDR3 is 13 amino acids long. The CDR3 DNA reads as TGCGCCAGCAGCCCCGCGGGGTCCTACGAGCAGTACTTC. It is translated as CASSPAGSYEQYF.

DNA for the CDR3: TGTGCCAGCAGCCAAGTACAGGGGGGGGAGCAGTTCTTC. Encoded protein: CASSQVQGGEQFF. The V and J genes are TRBV4-2 and TRBJ2-1, with D maybe TRBD1 (8 bases). V was pared by 1 base and J by 10 bases, with 11 bases between. CDR1 and CDR2 (germline): LGHNA, YNFKEQ. This CDR3 is built from 13 residues.

The genes are TRBV7-8 and TRBJ2-7; D ambiguous. The V end was cut by 2 bases, the J end by 6 bases, with 8 bases between. There are 12 residues in the CDR3. CDR1 is SGHVS, CDR2 FQNEAQ, per germline. The CDR3 here is CASSLPPGEQYV. The DNA for the CDR3 is TGTGCCAGCAGCTTACCCCCCGGCGAGCAGTACGTC.

CDR3 coding DNA: TGTGCCATCAGTGCCTCCGGGTTCGCGGGTCAGCCCCAGCATTTT. Translated: CAISASGFAGQPQHF. This chain connects TRBV10-3 to TRBJ1-5; D gene ambiguous. The V and J ends lost 4 bases and 6 bases respectively, with 16 bases between them. Looked up from germline, CDR1 is ENHRY and CDR2 is SYGVKD. The CDR3 totals 15 residues.

V gene TRBV15 combines with J gene TRBJ2-2; D perhaps matches TRBD2 (5 bases). This CDR3 is built from 18 residues. V was clipped by 1 base and J by 4 bases, with 19 bases between them. Germline values: CDR1 LNHNV, CDR2 YYDKDF (reference sequence). Here the CDR3 DNA reads TGTGCCACCAGCAGAGCCCCCCCGGGGTCGGGAACCACCGGGGAGCTGTTTTTT. Protein sequence: CATSRAPPGSGTTGELFF. The full variable domain, completed using reference TRBV15 and TRBJ2-2, is DAMVIQNPRYQVTQFGKPVTLSCSQTLNHNVMYWYQQKSSQAPKLLFHYYDKDFNNEADTPDNFQSRRPNTSFCFLDIRSPGLGDTAMYLCATSRAPPGSGTTGELFFGEGSRLTVL.

The rearrangement joins TRBV2 to TRBJ2-7, with 9 bases lining up with TRBD2. The ends lost 8 bases at V and 2 bases at J; junction bases unmatched: 10. The CDR3 loop spans 15 amino acids. Per the germline V gene, CDR1 is SNHLY and CDR2 is FYNNEI. CDR3 amino acids: CASSPEAGGAYEQYV. The CDR3 region has the DNA TGTGCCAGCTCCCCCGAAGCGGGAGGTGCCTACGAGCAGTACGTC.

The chain joins TRBV29-1 to TRBJ2-6; 7 bases are shared with TRBD1. Germline CDR1 SQVTM, CDR2 ANQGSEA. V was clipped by 0 bases and J by 2 bases; unmatched bases: 13. There are 19 residues in the CDR3. CDR3 sequence reads: CSVEDWRTGGGAGANVLTF. DNA for the CDR3: TGCAGCGTTGAAGATTGGAGGACAGGTGGTGGGGCTGGGGCCAACGTCCTGACTTTC.

The rearrangement joins TRBV4-1 to TRBJ1-5; 8 bases line up with TRBD1. Unmatched junction bases numbered 6, after V lost 0 bases and J lost 5 bases. The CDR3 contains 16 residues. Germline assignment: CDR1 MGHRA and CDR2 YSYEKL. Here the CDR3 DNA reads TGCGCCAGCAGCCAAGATAGGGGGACAGGTTATCAGCCCCAGCATTTT. This gives the protein CASSQDRGTGYQPQHF.

The rearrangement links TRBV20-1 to TRBJ2-4, with a weak D call TRBD2 (6 bases). CDR1 and CDR2 from the germline V gene are DFQATT and SNEGSKA (reference sequence). Trimming stripped 3 bases from V and 8 bases from J, with 14 bases between. This CDR3 is built from 13 residues. DNA of the CDR3: TGCAGTGCTAGTAAACCGGGCGGGGACATTCAGTACTTC. As protein: CSASKPGGDIQYF.

The V call is TRBV18, the J call TRBJ2-1, with 9 positions matching TRBD1. Per germline, CDR1 KGHSH and CDR2 LQKENI. The J segment lost 6 bases and the V segment lost 3 bases, leaving 9 bases of the junction unmatched. This CDR3 is built from 16 residues. The CDR3 region has the DNA TGTGCCAGCTCACCTCCGGGACAGGGACTTGGCAATGAGCAGTTCTTC. Its translation: CASSPPGQGLGNEQFF.

This rearrangement joins TRBV10-1 to TRBJ1-4; 9 bases map to TRBD1. Germline-derived CDR1 and CDR2 are WNHNN and SYGVQD (reference sequence). The junction had 5 bases not matched to a gene; V was cut back by 5 bases and J by 7 bases. The CDR3 loop spans 14 amino acids. Written as DNA, the CDR3 is TGCGCCAGCAGTCGACCGGGACAGGGTGAAAAACTGTTTTTT. As protein: CASSRPGQGEKLFF.

This clone was counted a single time. The V call is TRBV19, the J call TRBJ1-3, with TRBD1 as a possible D gene (5 bases). The CDR3 runs 16 residues. CDR1 LNHDA and CDR2 SQIVND come from the germline V gene (reference sequence). V lost 10 bases to trimming and J lost 0 bases, with 19 bases between them. CDR3 in amino acids: CATGLGTPSSGNTIYF. The CDR3 nucleotides are TGTGCCACCGGCCTGGGGACTCCGAGCTCTGGAAACACCATATATTTT.

The chain links TRBV19 to TRBJ2-2; tentative D call: TRBD2 (6 bases). The CDR3 covers 16 residues. The germline CDR1 and CDR2 sequences are LNHDA and SQIVND (reference sequence). V was shortened by 3 bases and J by 4 bases, with 15 bases between the two germline ends. The CDR3 DNA reads as TGTGCCAGTAGTATTATTCGGGGGACCCTCACCGGGGAGCTGTTTTTT. Amino acids: CASSIIRGTLTGELFF.

The rearrangement uses TRBV30 and TRBJ2-2; 8 nucleotides line up with TRBD1. CDR3 length: 15 residues. Looked up from germline, CDR1 is GTSNPN and CDR2 is SVGIG (reference sequence). The junction had 10 bases not matched to a gene; V was cut back by 3 bases and J by 7 bases. CDR3 sequence (DNA): TGTGCCTGGAGCCAACAGGGGGGCCTTGTCGGGGAGCTGTTTTTT. This encodes CAWSQQGGLVGELFF.

The rearrangement uses TRBV7-2 and TRBJ2-3, with D possibly matching TRBD1 (5 bases). Germline V CDR1 and CDR2: SGHTA, FQGNSA. The ends were cut back, 5 bases at V and 3 bases at J, with 12 bases in the middle. This CDR3 is 14 amino acids long. The CDR3 bases are TGTGCCAGCAGCCCCAGGGATGGGACAGATACGCAGTATTTT. Its translation: CASSPRDGTDTQYF.

This chain joins TRBV3-1 (or the pseudogene TRBV3-2) and TRBJ2-1; D gene unclear. Trimming pared 4 bases from V and 2 bases from J, leaving 6 bases between. The CDR3 length is 13 residues. Germline V gene lookup returns CDR1 LGHDT and CDR2 YNNKEL (reference sequence). This CDR3 reads CASSRTTYNEQFF. The CDR3 DNA sequence: TGTGCCAGCAGCCGTACTACCTACAATGAGCAGTTCTTC.

This chain connects TRBV4-1 to TRBJ1-1; TRBD1 might be the D (6 bases). The CDR3 has 15 amino acids. Trimming took off 3 bases at V and 6 bases at J, with 17 bases between the two ends. Germline values: CDR1 MGHRA, CDR2 YSYEKL. The CDR3, as DNA: TGCGCCAGCAGCCACCCGACCGCAGGGGTTGCTGAAGCTTTCTTT. Translating it yields CASSHPTAGVAEAFF.

The V call is TRBV11-2, the J call TRBJ2-7; 10 nucleotides agree with TRBD2. The V gene's germline CDR1 is SGHAT and CDR2 FQNNGV. J lost 3 bases, V lost 2 bases, and 7 bases had no gene match. This CDR3 spans 16 amino acids. The CDR3 region has the DNA TGTGCCAGCAGCTTAACCGGGGCTAGCGGGAGCTACGAGCAGTACTTC. Translation gives CASSLTGASGSYEQYF. Combining the CDR3 with reference TRBV11-2 and TRBJ2-7 gives the whole variable domain EAGVAQSPRYKIIEKRQSVAFWCNPISGHATLYWYQQILGQGPKLLIQFQNNGVVDDSQLPKDRFSAERLKGVDSTLKIQPAKLEDSAVYLCASSLTGASGSYEQYFGPGTRLTVT.

V and J are TRBV10-3 and TRBJ2-2; 7 nucleotides match TRBD2. CDR3 length equals 15 residues. Germline V gene sequence: CDR1 ENHRY, CDR2 SYGVKD. J was trimmed by 6 bases and V by 2 bases; bases with no gene match: 6. This CDR3 is CAISEGRAISGELFF. The CDR3, as DNA: TGTGCCATCAGTGAGGGGAGGGCCATCTCCGGGGAGCTGTTTTTT.

The rearrangement joins TRBV5-1 to TRBJ2-3, with TRBD1 identical over 7 bases. Germline V gene lookup returns CDR1 SGHRS and CDR2 YFSETQ. CDR3 length equals 15 residues. The junction had 6 bases not matched to a gene; V was cut back by 4 bases and J by 1 base. DNA of the CDR3: TGCGCCAGCAGCGCTGGACAGGTGGGCACAGATACGCAGTATTTT. This sequence encodes CASSAGQVGTDTQYF.

This rearrangement joins TRBV2 to TRBJ2-3; a weak D match, TRBD1 (6 bases). From germline, CDR1 is SNHLY and CDR2 FYNNEI. Trimming shortened V by 7 bases and J by 2 bases, and 13 bases separated the two germline ends. This CDR3 is built from 14 residues. CDR3 nucleotides: TGTGCCAGCAAGCCGGGACATAACACAGATACGCAGTATTTT. As protein: CASKPGHNTDTQYF.